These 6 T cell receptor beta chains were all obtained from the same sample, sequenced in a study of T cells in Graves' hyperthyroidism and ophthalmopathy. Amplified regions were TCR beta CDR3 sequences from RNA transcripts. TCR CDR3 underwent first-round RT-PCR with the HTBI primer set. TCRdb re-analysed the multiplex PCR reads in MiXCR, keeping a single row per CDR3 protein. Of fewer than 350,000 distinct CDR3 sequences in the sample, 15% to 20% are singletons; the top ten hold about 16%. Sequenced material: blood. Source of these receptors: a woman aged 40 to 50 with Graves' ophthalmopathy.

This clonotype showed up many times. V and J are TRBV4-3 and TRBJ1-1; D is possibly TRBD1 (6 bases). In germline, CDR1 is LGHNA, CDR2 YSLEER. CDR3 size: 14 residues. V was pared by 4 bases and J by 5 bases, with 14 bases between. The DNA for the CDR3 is TGCGCCAGCAGCCTACTTTCAGGGGAGACTGAAGCTTTCTTT. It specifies CASSLLSGETEAFF.

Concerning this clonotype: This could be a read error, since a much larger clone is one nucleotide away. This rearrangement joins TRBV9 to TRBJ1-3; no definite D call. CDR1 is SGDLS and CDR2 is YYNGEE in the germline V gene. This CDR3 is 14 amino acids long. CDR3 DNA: TGTGTCAGCAGCGTCCGGGATGTTGGAAACACCATATATTTT. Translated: CVSSVRDVGNTIYF.

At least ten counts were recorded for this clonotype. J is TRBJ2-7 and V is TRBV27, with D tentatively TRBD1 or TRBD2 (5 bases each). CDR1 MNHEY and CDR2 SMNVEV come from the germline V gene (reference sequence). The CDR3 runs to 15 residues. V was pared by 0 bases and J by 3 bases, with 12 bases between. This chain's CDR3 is CASSLSGTRLYEQYF. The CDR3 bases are TGTGCCAGCAGTTTATCCGGGACCCGACTCTACGAGCAGTACTTC.

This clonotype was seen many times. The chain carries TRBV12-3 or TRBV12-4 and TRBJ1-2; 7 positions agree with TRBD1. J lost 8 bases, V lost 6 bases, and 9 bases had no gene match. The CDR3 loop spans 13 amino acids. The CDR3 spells CASSSGQPPGYTF. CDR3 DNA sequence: TGTGCCAGCAGCTCGGGACAGCCTCCCGGCTACACCTTC.

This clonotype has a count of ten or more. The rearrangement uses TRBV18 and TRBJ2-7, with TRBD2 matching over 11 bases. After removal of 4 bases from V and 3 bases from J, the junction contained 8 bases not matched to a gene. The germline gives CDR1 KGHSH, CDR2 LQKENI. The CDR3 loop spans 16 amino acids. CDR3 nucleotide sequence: TGTGCCAGCTCACGTTCCGGGACTAGCGGCAACTACGAGCAGTACTTC. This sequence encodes CASSRSGTSGNYEQYF.

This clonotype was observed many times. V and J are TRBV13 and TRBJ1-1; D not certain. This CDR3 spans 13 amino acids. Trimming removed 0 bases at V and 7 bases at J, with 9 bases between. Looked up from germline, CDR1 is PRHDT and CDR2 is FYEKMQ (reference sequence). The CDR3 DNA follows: TGTGCCAGCAGCTTAGGGGATACGGGTGAAGCTTTCTTT. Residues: CASSLGDTGEAFF.